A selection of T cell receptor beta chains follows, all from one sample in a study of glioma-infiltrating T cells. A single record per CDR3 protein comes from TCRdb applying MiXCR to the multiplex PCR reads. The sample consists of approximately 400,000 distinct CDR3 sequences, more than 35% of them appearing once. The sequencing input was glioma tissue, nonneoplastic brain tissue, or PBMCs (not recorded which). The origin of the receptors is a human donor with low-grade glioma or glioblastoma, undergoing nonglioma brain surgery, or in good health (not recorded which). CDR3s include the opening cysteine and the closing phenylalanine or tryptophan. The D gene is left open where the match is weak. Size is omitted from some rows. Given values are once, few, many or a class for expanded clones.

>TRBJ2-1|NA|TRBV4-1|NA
TGCGCCAGCAGCCCCGGGGGCCGGAGGATCGAGGGGGGTTACAATGAGCAGTTCTTC
CASSPGGRRIEGGYNEQFF
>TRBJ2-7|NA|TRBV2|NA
TGTGCCAGCAGTCAGCGGATAGCGATGTCCTACGAGCAGTACTTC
CASSQRIAMSYEQYF
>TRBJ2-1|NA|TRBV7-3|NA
TGTGCCAGCAGCCCCCAGCGGAGGAGCTCCTACAATGAGCAGTTCTTC
CASSPQRRSSYNEQFF
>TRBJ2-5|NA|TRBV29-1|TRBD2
TGCAGCGTGGGGCCGGGACTAGCGCGGGAGACCCAGTACTTC
CSVGPGLARETQYF
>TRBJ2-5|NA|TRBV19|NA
TGTGCCAGTAGTCCCCAGGCGTTGGCGGAGACCCAGTACTTC
CASSPQALAETQYF
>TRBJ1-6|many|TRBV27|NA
TGTGCCACCACCTTCGGGGGGAGCTATAATTCACCCCTCCACTTT
CATTFGGSYNSPLHF
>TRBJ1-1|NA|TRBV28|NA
TGTGCCAGCAATTTGTTCGGACAGACGAACACTGAAGCTTTCTTT
CASNLFGQTNTEAFF
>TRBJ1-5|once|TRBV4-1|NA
TGCGCCAGCAGCCAAGGGACAGCGCATAGCAATCAGCCCCAGCATTTT
CASSQGTAHSNQPQHF
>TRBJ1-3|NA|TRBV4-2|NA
TGTGCCAGCAGCCAAGATAGAAGGGTGGAGAGAGGAAACACCATATATTTT
CASSQDRRVERGNTIYF
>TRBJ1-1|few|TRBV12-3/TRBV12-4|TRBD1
TGTGCCAGCAGTTTTGCAGGGGGGAGGAACACTGAAGCTTTCTTT
CASSFAGGRNTEAFF